This TCR beta chain was identified in a study of T cell responses to AZD1222 COVID-19 vaccine (dated by TCRdb to the early 2020s). Regarding the research as a whole: TCR sequencing was performed for roughly 250 trial participants, of whom some 200 were given two doses of AZD1222 and around 26 were given two doses of MenACWY control vaccine. Trial participants were enrolled by age into 18-55, 56-69 and 70-plus year subgroups, with 148, 28 and 57 TCR-sequenced participants respectively. Study-wide findings and limitations: After two AZD1222 doses, spike-specific TCR breadth and depth were significantly higher than at day 0 and than in MenACWY recipients. The 56-69-year group was small, and its depth increase did not reach significance, likely because of low power. Vaccine-associated CD4 TCRs spanned the whole spike protein, with dominant responses in regions 160-218 and 743-854. Participants were mostly white British and included more females than males, and it was suggested by the authors that clonal diversity may have been underestimated. Only a handful of AZD1222 recipients were SARS-CoV-2 seropositive at baseline, limiting conclusions about previously exposed vaccinees. Because no samples from the day 14 peak response were available, repertoires could be characterized only after the peak T cell response. Reportedly, close to half of the unique spike-specific TCRs recognized epitopes lying outside the regions that are mutated in the B.1.351 and B.1.1.7 variants.

The sample's time point, from its label and the paper: about 28 days (+/-7) after the second vaccine dose. AZD1222 recipients with second doses at about 4 weeks or about 12 weeks were pooled, because spike-specific TCR depth and breadth did not differ between schedules. Vaccinee samples came from UK trials COV001 and COV002, including a single-blind randomized controlled phase 2/3 trial of AZD1222 (ChAdOx1 nCoV-19) in healthy adults. Trial participant PBMC samples were collected at day 0 and day 28 after the second dose for TCRbeta chain sequencing. CDR1 and CDR2 are read off the germline V gene as SGHVS and FQNEAQ. The CDR3 covers 15 residues, taking in both the cysteine and the phenylalanine. Here the CDR3 DNA is all that survives: 45 bases in frame from base 1. V loses 1 base, J loses 1 base, and the germline ends lie 7 bases apart. The CDR3 regions of human TCRbeta chains were analyzed by immunosequencing. The original pipeline was this. Repertoire TCRs were matched against a reference library of SARS-CoV-2-specific TCRs generated with the MIRA antigen-specificity platform. Breadth was defined as the fraction of unique TCRs that were SARS-CoV-2-associated. Depth was defined as the fraction of total T cells that were SARS-CoV-2-associated. Using the MIRA data, each spike-specific TCR was mapped to the spike region that the TCR reacts to and placed in a CD4 or CD8 class. Log10-transformed breadth and depth values were compared by one-way ANOVA with Sidak's multiple comparisons tests. What TCRdb holds here is the immuneACCESS table cut down to in-frame rearrangements. Part of the clones is not present; checked against another copy, under half of the missing clones reflect an unresolved V gene, and the others are unexplained. V and J calls and clone size are copied from that table; D and trimming were computed from the DNA. The sample has roughly 90,000 clones on record, about nine tenths of them singletons. The leading ten clones occupy about 5% of the sample.

In the case of this clone: Its antigen target is currently unknown. Base qualities are missing; no much larger clone stands one base away.

Source: peripheral blood, taken 28 days after the second AZD1222 dose. In this chain, TRBV7-8 is recombined with TRBJ2-2, with no reliable assignment of the D segment. This receptor was taken from an adult who received the AZD1222 COVID-19 vaccine. The nucleotide sequence reads as follows: TGTGCCAGCAGCTTAGGTGATTTGAACACCGGGGAGCTGTTTTTT. This encodes CASSLGDLNTGELFF. Beyond the CDR3, the reference TRBV7-8 and TRBJ2-2 genes provide the residues; the full variable domain reads: GAGVSQSPRYKVAKRGQDVALRCDPISGHVSLFWYQQALGQGPEFLTYFQNEAQLDKSGLPSDRFFAERPEGSVSTLKIQRTQQEDSAVYLCASSLGDLNTGELFFGEGSRLTVL.